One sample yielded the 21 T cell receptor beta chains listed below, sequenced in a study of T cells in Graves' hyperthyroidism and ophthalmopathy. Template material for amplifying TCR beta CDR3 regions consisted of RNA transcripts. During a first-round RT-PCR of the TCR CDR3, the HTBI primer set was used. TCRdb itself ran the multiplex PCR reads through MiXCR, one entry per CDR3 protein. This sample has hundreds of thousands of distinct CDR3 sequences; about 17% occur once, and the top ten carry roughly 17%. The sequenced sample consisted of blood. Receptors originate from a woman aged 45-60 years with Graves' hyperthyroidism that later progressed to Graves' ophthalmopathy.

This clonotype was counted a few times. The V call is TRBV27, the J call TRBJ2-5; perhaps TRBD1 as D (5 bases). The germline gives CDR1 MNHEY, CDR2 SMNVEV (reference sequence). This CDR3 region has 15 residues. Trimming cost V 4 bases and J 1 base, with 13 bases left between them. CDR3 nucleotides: TGTGCCAGCAGTTCCCCGGACACACTCCAAGAGACCCAGTACTTC. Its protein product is CASSSPDTLQETQYF.

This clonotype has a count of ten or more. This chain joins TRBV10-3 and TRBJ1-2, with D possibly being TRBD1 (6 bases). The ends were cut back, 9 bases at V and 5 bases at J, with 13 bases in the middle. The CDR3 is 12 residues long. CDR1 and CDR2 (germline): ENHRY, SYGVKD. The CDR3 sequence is CAIGRQGYGYTF. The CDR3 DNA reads TGTGCCATAGGGCGGCAGGGGTATGGCTACACCTTC.

CDR3 residues: CASSSLLRTAHTNTEAFF. CDR3 coding DNA: TGTGCCAGCAGTTCCCTTTTACGGACAGCCCACACGAACACTGAAGCTTTCTTT. The chain couples TRBV27 to TRBJ1-1; weak D call: TRBD1 (6 bases). Germline CDR1 is MNHEY and CDR2 is SMNVEV (reference sequence). The CDR3 has 18 amino acids. Deletions cut 4 bases from V and 1 base from J, with 22 bases between.

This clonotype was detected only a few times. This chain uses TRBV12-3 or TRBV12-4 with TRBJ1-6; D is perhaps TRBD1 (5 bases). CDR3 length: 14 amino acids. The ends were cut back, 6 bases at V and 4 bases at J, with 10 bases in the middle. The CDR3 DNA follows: TGTGCCAGCAGCCCGACAGCTTATAATTCACCCCTCCACTTT. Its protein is CASSPTAYNSPLHF.

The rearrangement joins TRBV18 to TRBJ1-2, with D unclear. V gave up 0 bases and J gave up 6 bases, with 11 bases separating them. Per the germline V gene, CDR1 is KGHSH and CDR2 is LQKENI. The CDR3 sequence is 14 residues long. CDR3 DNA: TGTGCCAGCTCACCACCCGGGGATGGCAATGGCTACACCTTC. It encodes CASSPPGDGNGYTF.

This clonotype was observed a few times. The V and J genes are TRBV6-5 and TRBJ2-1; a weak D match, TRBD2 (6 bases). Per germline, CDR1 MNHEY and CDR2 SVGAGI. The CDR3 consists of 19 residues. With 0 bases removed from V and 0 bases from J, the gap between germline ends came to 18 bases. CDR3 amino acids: CASSYSRRDRIVSYNEQFF. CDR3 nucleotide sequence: TGTGCCAGCAGTTACTCTCGGAGGGACCGAATTGTCTCCTACAATGAGCAGTTCTTC.

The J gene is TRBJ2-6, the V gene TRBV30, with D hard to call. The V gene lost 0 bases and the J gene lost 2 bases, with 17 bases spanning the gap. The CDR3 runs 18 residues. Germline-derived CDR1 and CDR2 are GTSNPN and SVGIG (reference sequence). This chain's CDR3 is CAWSVTASGLAGANVLTF. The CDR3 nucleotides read TGTGCCTGGAGTGTAACCGCCAGTGGGTTGGCTGGGGCCAACGTCCTGACTTTC.

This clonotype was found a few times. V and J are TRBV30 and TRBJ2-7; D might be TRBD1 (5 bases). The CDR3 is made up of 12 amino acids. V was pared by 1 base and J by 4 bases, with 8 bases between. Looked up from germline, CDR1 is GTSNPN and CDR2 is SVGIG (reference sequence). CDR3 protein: CAWSATVYEQYF. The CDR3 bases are TGTGCCTGGAGTGCGACAGTTTACGAGCAGTACTTC.

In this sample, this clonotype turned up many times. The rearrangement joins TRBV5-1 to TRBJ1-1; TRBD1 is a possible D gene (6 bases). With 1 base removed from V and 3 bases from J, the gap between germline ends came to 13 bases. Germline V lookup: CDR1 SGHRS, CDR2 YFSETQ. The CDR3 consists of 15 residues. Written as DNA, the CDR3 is TGCGCCAGCAGCTTGAGGGGGAGAAAGGACACTGAAGCTTTCTTT. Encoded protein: CASSLRGRKDTEAFF.

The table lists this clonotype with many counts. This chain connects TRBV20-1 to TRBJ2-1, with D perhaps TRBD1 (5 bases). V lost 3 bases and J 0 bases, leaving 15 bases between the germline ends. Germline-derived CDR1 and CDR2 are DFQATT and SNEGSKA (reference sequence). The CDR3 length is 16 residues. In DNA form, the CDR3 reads TGCAGTGCTAGGCCTAGGGGCAGGAGCTCCTACAATGAGCAGTTCTTC. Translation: CSARPRGRSSYNEQFF.

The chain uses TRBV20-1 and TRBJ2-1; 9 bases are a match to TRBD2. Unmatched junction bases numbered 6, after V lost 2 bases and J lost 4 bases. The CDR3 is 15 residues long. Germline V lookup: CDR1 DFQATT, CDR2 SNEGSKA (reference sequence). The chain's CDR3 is CSARSVSGGYNEQFF. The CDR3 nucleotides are TGCAGTGCTAGAAGTGTTAGCGGGGGATACAATGAGCAGTTCTTC.

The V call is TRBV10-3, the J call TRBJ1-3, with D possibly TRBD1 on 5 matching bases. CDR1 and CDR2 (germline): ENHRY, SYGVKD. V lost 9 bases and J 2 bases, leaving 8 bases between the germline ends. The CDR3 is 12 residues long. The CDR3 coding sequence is TGTGCCATGGGAGGGGCTGGAAACACCATATATTTT. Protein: CAMGGAGNTIYF.

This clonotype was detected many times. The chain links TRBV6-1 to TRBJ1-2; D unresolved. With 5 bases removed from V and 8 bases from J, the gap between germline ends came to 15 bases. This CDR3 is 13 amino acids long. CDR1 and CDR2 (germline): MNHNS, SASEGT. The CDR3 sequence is CASSLGQADGYTF. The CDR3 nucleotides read TGTGCCAGCAGTTTGGGCCAAGCAGACGGCTACACCTTC.

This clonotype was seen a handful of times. CDR3 nucleotide sequence: TGTGCCAGTGAAACTGGGACAGGGTCCACTGAAGCTTTCTTT. The encoded protein is CASETGTGSTEAFF. The chain carries TRBV19 and TRBJ1-1, with 9 nucleotides matching TRBD1. CDR1 and CDR2 (germline): LNHDA, SQIVND (reference sequence). The length of the CDR3 is 14 residues. The V gene end was trimmed by 8 bases and the J gene end by 4 bases; junction bases not matched to a gene: 8.

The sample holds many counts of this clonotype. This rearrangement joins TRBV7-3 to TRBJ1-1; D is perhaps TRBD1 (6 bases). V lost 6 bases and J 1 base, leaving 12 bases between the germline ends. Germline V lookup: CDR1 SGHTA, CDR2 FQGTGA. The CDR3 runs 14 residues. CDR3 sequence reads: CASRRGGSNTEAFF. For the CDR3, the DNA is TGTGCCAGCAGGAGGGGGGGGTCGAACACTGAAGCTTTCTTT.

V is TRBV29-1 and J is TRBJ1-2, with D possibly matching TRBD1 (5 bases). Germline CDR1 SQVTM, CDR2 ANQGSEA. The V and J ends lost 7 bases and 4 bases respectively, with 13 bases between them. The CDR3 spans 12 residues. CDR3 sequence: CSALPDTYGYTF. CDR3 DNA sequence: TGCAGCGCCCTCCCGGACACCTATGGCTACACCTTC.

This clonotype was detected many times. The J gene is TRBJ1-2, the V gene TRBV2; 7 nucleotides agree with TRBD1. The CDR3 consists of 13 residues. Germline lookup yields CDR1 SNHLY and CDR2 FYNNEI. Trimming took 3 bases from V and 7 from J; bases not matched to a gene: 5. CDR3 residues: CASSDDRVGGYTF. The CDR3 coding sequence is TGTGCCAGCAGTGATGACAGGGTCGGTGGCTACACCTTC.

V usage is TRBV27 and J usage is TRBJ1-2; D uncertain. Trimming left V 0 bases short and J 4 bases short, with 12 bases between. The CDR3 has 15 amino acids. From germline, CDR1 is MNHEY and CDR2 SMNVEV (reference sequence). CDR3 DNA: TGTGCCAGCAGTTTATCGATGACATGGACCTATGGCTACACCTTC. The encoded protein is CASSLSMTWTYGYTF.

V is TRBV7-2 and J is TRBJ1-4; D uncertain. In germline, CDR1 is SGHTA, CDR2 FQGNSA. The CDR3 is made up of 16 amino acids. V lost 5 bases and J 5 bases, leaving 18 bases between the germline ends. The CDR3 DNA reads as TGTGCCAGCAGCCGTGAGAGACCGGGCCCCAATGAAAAACTGTTTTTT. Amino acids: CASSRERPGPNEKLFF.

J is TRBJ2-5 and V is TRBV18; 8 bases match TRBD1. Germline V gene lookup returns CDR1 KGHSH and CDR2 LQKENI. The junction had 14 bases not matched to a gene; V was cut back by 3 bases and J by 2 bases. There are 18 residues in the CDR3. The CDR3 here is CASSPPEWTGPTQETQYF. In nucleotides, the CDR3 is TGTGCCAGCTCACCCCCGGAATGGACAGGGCCTACTCAAGAGACCCAGTACTTC.

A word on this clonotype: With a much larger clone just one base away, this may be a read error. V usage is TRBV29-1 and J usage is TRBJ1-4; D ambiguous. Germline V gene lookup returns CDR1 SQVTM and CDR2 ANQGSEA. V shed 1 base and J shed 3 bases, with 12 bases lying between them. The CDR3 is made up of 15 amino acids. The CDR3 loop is CSVEAEGAANEKLFF. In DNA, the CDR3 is TGCAGCGTTGAAGCGGAGGGTGCAGCTAATGAAAAACTGTTTTTT.